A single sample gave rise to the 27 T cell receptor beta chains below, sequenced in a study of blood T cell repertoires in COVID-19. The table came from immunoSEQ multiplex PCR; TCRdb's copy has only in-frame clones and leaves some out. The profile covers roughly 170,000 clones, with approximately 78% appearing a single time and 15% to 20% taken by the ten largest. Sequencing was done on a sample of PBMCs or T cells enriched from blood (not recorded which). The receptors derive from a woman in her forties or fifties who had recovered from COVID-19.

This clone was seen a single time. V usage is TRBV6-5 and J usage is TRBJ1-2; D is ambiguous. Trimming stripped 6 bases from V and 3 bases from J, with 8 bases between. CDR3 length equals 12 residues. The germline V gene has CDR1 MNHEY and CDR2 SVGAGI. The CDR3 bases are TGTGCCAGCAGCGGGGTCGACTATGGCTACACCTTC. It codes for CASSGVDYGYTF.

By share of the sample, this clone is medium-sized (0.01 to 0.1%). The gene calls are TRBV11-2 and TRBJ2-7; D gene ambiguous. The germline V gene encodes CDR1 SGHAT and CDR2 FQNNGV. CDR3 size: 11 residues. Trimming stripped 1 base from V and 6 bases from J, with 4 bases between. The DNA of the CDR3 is TGTGCCAGCAGCTTAGCTCGCGAGCAGTACTTC. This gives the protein CASSLAREQYF.

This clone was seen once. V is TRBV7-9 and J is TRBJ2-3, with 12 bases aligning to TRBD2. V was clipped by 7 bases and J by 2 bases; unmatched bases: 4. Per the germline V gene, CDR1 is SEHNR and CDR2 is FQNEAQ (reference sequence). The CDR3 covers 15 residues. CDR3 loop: CASNRTSGITDTQYF. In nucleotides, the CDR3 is TGTGCCAGCAATCGGACTAGCGGGATCACAGATACGCAGTATTTT.

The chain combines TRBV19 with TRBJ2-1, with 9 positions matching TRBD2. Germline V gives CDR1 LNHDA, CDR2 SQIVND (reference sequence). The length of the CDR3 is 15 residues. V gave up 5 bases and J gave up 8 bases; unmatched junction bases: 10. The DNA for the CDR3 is TGTGCCAGTAGTGCCCTCGCGGGAGGGCCTTATGAGCAGTTCTTC. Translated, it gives CASSALAGGPYEQFF.

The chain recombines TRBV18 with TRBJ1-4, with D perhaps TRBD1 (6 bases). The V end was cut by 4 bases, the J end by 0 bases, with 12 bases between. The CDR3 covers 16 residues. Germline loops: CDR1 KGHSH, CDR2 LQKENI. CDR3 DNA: TGTGCCAGCTCACTGGGGGCAGCCGCAACTAATGAAAAACTGTTTTTT. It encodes CASSLGAAATNEKLFF.

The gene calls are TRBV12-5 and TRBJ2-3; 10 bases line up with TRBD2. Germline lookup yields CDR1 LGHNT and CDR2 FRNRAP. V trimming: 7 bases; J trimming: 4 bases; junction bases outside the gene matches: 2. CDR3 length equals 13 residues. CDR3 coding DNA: TGTGCTAGTGCCCTAGCGGGAGCAGATACGCAGTATTTT. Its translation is CASALAGADTQYF.

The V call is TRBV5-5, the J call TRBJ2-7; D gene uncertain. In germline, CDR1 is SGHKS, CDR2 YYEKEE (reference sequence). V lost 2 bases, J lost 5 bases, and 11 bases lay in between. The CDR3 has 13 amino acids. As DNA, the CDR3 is TGTGCCAGCAGCTTTCTCCCCGCGAACGAGCAGTACTTC. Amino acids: CASSFLPANEQYF.

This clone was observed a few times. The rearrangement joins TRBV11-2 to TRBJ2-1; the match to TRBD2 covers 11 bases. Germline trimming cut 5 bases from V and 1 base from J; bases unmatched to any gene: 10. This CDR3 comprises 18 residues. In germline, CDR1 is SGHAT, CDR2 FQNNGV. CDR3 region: CASSPQRLAGRSYNEQFF. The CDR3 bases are TGTGCCAGCAGCCCCCAAAGACTAGCGGGAAGGTCCTACAATGAGCAGTTCTTC.

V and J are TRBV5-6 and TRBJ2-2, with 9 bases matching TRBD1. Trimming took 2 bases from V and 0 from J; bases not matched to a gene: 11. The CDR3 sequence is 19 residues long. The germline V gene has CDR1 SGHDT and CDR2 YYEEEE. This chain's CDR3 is CASSFNRGPSFTNTGELFF. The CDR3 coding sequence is TGTGCCAGCAGCTTCAACAGGGGGCCCTCCTTTACGAACACCGGGGAGCTGTTTTTT.

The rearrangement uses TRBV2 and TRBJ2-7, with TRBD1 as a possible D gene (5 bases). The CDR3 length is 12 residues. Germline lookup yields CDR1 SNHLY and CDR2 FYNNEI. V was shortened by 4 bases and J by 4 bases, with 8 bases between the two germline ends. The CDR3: CASSAQGYEQYF. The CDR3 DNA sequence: TGTGCCAGCAGTGCCCAGGGATACGAGCAGTACTTC.

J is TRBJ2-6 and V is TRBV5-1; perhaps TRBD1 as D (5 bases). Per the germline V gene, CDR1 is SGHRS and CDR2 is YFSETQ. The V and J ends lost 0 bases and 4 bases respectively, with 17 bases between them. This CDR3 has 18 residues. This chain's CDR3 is CASSLVAGLVSGANVLTF. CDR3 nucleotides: TGCGCCAGCAGCTTGGTCGCAGGGTTGGTGTCCGGGGCCAACGTCCTGACTTTC.

In DNA form, the CDR3 reads TGTGCCATCAGTGGAGCAGATACGCAGTATTTT. This sequence encodes CAISGADTQYF. This chain uses TRBV10-3 with TRBJ2-3, with D unresolved. CDR3 size: 11 residues. Germline CDR1 is ENHRY and CDR2 is SYGVKD. Trimming left V 4 bases short and J 4 bases short, with 3 bases between.

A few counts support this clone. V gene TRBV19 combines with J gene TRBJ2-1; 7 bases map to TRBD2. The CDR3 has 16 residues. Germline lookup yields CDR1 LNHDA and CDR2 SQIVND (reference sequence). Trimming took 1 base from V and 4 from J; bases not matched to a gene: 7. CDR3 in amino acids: CASSIGHAGVYNEQFF. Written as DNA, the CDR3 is TGTGCCAGTAGTATAGGTCATGCGGGAGTTTACAATGAGCAGTTCTTC.

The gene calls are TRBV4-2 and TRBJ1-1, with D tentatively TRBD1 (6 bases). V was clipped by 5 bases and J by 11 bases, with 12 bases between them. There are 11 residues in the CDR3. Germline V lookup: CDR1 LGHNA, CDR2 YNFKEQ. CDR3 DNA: TGTGCCAGCAGCACGGCAGGGGCGGCTTTCTTT. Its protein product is CASSTAGAAFF.

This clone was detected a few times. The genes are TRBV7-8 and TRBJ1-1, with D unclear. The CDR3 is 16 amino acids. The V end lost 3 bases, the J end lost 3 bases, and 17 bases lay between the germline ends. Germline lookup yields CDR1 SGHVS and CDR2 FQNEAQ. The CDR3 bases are TGTGCCAGCAGCTTCCTCTCGGGTCCGAGGCACACTGAAGCTTTCTTT. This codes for CASSFLSGPRHTEAFF.

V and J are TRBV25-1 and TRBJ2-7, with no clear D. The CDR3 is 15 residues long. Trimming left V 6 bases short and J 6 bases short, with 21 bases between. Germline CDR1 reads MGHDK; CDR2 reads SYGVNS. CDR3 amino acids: CASRAASGWSAEQYF. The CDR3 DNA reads TGTGCCAGCAGGGCCGCCTCGGGTTGGTCTGCCGAGCAGTACTTC.

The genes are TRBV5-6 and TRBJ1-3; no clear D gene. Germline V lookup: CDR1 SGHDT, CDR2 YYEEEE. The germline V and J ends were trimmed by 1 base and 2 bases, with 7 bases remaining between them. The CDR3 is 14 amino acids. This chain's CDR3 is CASSLSGTGNTIYF. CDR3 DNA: TGTGCCAGCAGCTTGTCGGGTACTGGAAACACCATATATTTT. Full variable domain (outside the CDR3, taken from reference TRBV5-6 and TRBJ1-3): DAGVTQSPTHLIKTRGQQVTLRCSPKSGHDTVSWYQQALGQGPQFIFQYYEEEERQRGNFPDRFSGHQFPNYSSELNVNALLLGDSALYLCASSLSGTGNTIYFGEGSWLTVV.

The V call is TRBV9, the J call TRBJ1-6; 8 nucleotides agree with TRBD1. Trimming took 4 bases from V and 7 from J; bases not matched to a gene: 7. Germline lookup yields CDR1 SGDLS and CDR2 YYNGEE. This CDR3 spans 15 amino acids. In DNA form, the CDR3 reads TGTGCCAGCAGCCCCTTCGGACAGGGAAATTCACCCCTCCACTTT. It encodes CASSPFGQGNSPLHF. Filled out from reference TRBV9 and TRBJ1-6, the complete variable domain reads DSGVTQTPKHLITATGQRVTLRCSPRSGDLSVYWYQQSLDQGLQFLIQYYNGEERAKGNILERFSAQQFPDLHSELNLSSLELGDSALYFCASSPFGQGNSPLHFGNGTRLTVT.

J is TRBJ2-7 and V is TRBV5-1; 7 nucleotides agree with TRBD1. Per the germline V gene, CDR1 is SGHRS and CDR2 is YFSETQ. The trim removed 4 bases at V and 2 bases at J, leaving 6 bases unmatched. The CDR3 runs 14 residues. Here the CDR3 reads CASSPGQYAYEQYF. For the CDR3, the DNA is TGCGCCAGCAGCCCGGGACAGTACGCCTACGAGCAGTACTTC.

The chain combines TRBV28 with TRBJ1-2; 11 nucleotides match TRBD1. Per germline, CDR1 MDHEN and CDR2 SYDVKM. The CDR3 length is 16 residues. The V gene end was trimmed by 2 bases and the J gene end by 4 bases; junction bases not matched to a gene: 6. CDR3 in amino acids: CASSLGQGALSYGYTF. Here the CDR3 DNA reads TGTGCCAGCAGTTTAGGACAGGGGGCGCTGAGCTATGGCTACACCTTC.

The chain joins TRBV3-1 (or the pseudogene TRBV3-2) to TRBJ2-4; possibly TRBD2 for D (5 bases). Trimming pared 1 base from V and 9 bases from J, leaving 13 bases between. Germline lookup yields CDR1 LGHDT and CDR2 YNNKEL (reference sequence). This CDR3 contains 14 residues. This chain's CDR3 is CASSQGGVSGIQYF. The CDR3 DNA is TGTGCCAGCAGCCAAGGAGGCGTAAGCGGCATTCAGTACTTC.

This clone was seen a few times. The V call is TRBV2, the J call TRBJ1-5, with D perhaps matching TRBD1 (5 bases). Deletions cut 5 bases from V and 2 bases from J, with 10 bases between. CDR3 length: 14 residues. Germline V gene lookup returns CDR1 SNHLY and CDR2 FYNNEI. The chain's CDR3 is CASSPWGGNQPQHF. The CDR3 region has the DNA TGTGCCAGCAGTCCCTGGGGGGGCAATCAGCCCCAGCATTTT.

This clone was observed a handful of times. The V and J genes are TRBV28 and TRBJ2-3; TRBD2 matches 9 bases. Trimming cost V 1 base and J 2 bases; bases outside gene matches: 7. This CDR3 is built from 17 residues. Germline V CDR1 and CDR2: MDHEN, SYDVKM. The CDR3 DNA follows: TGTGCCAGCAGTTTATTGGGCCTAGCGGGGAACACAGATACGCAGTATTTT. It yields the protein CASSLLGLAGNTDTQYF.

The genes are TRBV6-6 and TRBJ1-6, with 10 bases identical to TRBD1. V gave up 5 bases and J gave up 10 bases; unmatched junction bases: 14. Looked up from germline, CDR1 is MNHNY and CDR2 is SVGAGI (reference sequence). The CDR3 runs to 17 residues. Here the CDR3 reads CASSPPGTGARSSPLHF. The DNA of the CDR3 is TGTGCCAGCAGTCCTCCCGGGACAGGGGCGCGATCATCACCCCTCCACTTT.

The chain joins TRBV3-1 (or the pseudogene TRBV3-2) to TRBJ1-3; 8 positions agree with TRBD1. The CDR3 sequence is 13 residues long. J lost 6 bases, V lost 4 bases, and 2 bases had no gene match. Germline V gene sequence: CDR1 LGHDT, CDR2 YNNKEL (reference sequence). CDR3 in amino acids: CASSLTGENTIYF. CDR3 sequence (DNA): TGTGCCAGCAGCCTGACAGGGGAAAACACCATATATTTT.

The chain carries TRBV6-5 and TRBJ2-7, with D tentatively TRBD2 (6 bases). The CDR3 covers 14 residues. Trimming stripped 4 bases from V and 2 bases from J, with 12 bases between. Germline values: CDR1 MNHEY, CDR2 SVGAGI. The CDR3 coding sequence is TGTGCCAGCAGTTCCCCGGGACTTACCTACGAGCAGTACTTC. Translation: CASSSPGLTYEQYF.

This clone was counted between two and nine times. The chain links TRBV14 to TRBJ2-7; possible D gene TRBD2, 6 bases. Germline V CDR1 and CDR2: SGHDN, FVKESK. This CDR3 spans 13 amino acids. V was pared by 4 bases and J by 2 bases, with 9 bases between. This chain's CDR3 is CASSRTTPYEQYF. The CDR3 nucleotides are TGTGCCAGCAGCCGGACTACCCCCTACGAGCAGTACTTC.